The 16 T cell receptor beta chains in this list originate from one sample, sequenced in a study of cytomegalovirus exposure and HLA in healthy donors. The PCR ran on 60 Vbeta and 13 Jbeta primers. Profiled with immunoSEQ multiplex PCR; TCRdb holds only in-frame clones, not every one. This repertoire shows over 150,000 clones, 60% to 80% found once; its top ten account for roughly 10%. The sequenced material came from PBMCs. These receptors all stem from a man between 18 and 35 years old in good health and CMV-seropositive.

The chain uses TRBV11-2 and TRBJ1-3; weak D call: TRBD1 (6 bases). The CDR3 length is 15 residues. Deletions cut 5 bases from V and 2 bases from J, with 13 bases between. Germline assignment: CDR1 SGHAT and CDR2 FQNNGV. The CDR3 loop is CASSQGNRAGNTIYF. The CDR3 nucleotides are TGTGCCAGCAGCCAGGGGAATCGGGCTGGAAACACCATATATTTT.

The chain couples TRBV4-1 to TRBJ2-1, with D possibly matching TRBD2 (7 bases). The germline V gene has CDR1 MGHRA and CDR2 YSYEKL. Trimming stripped 4 bases from V and 0 bases from J, with 16 bases between. CDR3 length equals 17 residues. CDR3 coding DNA: TGCGCCAGCAGCCCGGGGGGCGGGGGAAGCTCCTACAATGAGCAGTTCTTC. Protein sequence: CASSPGGGGSSYNEQFF.

The rearrangement links TRBV2 to TRBJ2-7; D is perhaps TRBD2 (8 bases). V was shortened by 6 bases and J by 1 base, with 16 bases between the two germline ends. Germline assignment: CDR1 SNHLY and CDR2 FYNNEI. This CDR3 is built from 15 residues. CDR3 nucleotides: TGTGCCAGCAGGGCTCGGGGGGGACAGTCCTACGAGCAGTACTTC. It codes for CASRARGGQSYEQYF. Full variable domain (remainder filled in from reference TRBV2 and TRBJ2-7): EPEVTQTPSHQVTQMGQEVILRCVPISNHLYFYWYRQILGQKVEFLVSFYNNEISEKSEIFDDQFSVERPDGSNFTLKIRSTKLEDSAMYFCASRARGGQSYEQYFGPGTRLTVT.

The chain has TRBV21-1 and TRBJ1-2; TRBD1 is taken as the D call from the table, unchecked against the DNA. TRBV21-1 is a recognized pseudogene. CDR3 length equals 13 residues. CDR3 sequence (DNA): TGTGCCAGCAGTACAGGGGCTAACGATGGCTACACCTTC. As protein: CASSTGANDGYTF.

The chain couples TRBV11-2 to TRBJ2-5; TRBD1 aligns across 8 bases. Germline CDR1 reads SGHAT; CDR2 reads FQNNGV. Trimming removed 0 bases from V and 5 bases from J; junction bases left unmatched: 8. This CDR3 has 16 residues. CDR3 residues: CASSLDHTGGTETQYF. The CDR3 region has the DNA TGTGCCAGCAGCTTAGATCACACAGGGGGAACGGAGACCCAGTACTTC.

This chain joins TRBV10-3 and TRBJ2-7; TRBD2 might be the D (7 bases). Germline V gene lookup returns CDR1 ENHRY and CDR2 SYGVKD. CDR3 length: 13 amino acids. The V end lost 6 bases, the J end lost 2 bases, and 11 bases lay between the germline ends. CDR3 amino acids: CAISRGLTYEQYF. The CDR3 DNA reads as TGTGCCATCAGCAGGGGACTAACCTACGAGCAGTACTTC.

This chain links TRBV11-2 with TRBJ2-5, with D possibly matching TRBD2 (5 bases). The CDR3 sequence is 14 residues long. CDR1 is SGHAT, CDR2 FQNNGV, per germline. The V end lost 4 bases, the J end lost 7 bases, and 16 bases lay between the germline ends. In DNA form, the CDR3 reads TGTGCCAGCAGCTCCCTCCCCCGGACTGGGACCCAGTACTTC. The encoded protein is CASSSLPRTGTQYF.

This clone was detected once. This chain uses TRBV4-3 with TRBJ2-1; 9 nucleotides align to TRBD2. Per germline, CDR1 LGHNA and CDR2 YSLEER. Losses at the gene ends were 0 bases for V and 0 bases for J; bases not matched to a gene: 6. CDR3 length: 18 amino acids. CDR3 sequence (DNA): TGCGCCAGCAGCCAAGATCCTAGCGGGGTGAGCTCCTACAATGAGCAGTTCTTC. It encodes CASSQDPSGVSSYNEQFF.

The chain joins TRBV28 to TRBJ1-2; tentative D call: TRBD1 (5 bases). In germline, CDR1 is MDHEN, CDR2 SYDVKM. This CDR3 contains 14 residues. The V gene lost 8 bases and the J gene lost 3 bases, with 16 bases spanning the gap. As DNA, the CDR3 is TGTGCCAGCGACGCTACAGGCGACGACTATGGCTACACCTTC. It encodes CASDATGDDYGYTF.

The genes are TRBV5-4 and TRBJ2-2; 11 nucleotides agree with TRBD2. Germline V lookup: CDR1 SGHNT, CDR2 YYREEE (reference sequence). CDR3 size: 15 residues. Trimming cost V 5 bases and J 7 bases; bases outside gene matches: 7. CDR3 residues: CASSNSGGAVGELFF. Written as DNA, the CDR3 is TGTGCCAGCAGTAATAGCGGGGGGGCGGTCGGGGAGCTGTTTTTT.

The chain has TRBV4-2 and TRBJ1-4; 8 bases align to TRBD1. V gave up 0 bases and J gave up 4 bases; unmatched junction bases: 4. This CDR3 comprises 16 residues. CDR1 and CDR2 (germline): LGHNA, YNFKEQ. The CDR3 sequence: CASSQDATGDNEKLFF. In nucleotides, the CDR3 is TGTGCCAGCAGCCAAGATGCGACAGGGGATAATGAAAAACTGTTTTTT.

The chain employs TRBV10-1 and TRBJ1-4; D call uncertain. The V and J ends lost 3 bases and 1 base respectively, with 9 bases between them. Germline assignment: CDR1 WNHNN and CDR2 SYGVQD (reference sequence). This CDR3 is 15 amino acids long. DNA for the CDR3: TGCGCCAGCAGTGACGCCGGGTTAACTAATGAAAAACTGTTTTTT. Its protein is CASSDAGLTNEKLFF.

This chain connects TRBV29-1 to TRBJ2-7, with 7 bases fitting TRBD1. The ends lost 6 bases at V and 4 bases at J; junction bases unmatched: 6. This CDR3 region has 12 residues. The germline CDR1 and CDR2 sequences are SQVTM and ANQGSEA. CDR3 bases: TGCAGCGTACGGACAGGATCGTACGAGCAGTACTTC. As protein: CSVRTGSYEQYF.

The chain has TRBV5-1 and TRBJ2-7; a possible D gene is TRBD1 (5 bases). V was cut by 0 bases and J by 1 base, with 11 bases left in between. Germline assignment: CDR1 SGHRS and CDR2 YFSETQ. This CDR3 region has 15 residues. The CDR3 region is CASSLGTGESYEQYF. The CDR3 nucleotides are TGCGCCAGCAGCTTGGGTACAGGAGAGTCCTACGAGCAGTACTTC.

J is TRBJ2-2 and V is TRBV4-1, with 10 bases identical to TRBD1. The CDR3 consists of 21 residues. The germline gives CDR1 MGHRA, CDR2 YSYEKL. J lost 3 bases, V lost 3 bases, and 19 bases had no gene match. The CDR3 nucleotides are TGCGCCAGCAGCCATCCCTCGGGACAGGGGAGGAAAAGGAGAGACACCGGGGAGCTGTTTTTT. This translates into CASSHPSGQGRKRRDTGELFF.

This chain uses TRBV27 with TRBJ2-1, with TRBD2 identical over 14 bases. Losses at the gene ends were 4 bases for V and 9 bases for J; bases not matched to a gene: 8. The CDR3 consists of 16 residues. Germline V gene lookup returns CDR1 MNHEY and CDR2 SMNVEV (reference sequence). The CDR3 protein is CASSSGLAGGRGEQFF. The CDR3 region has the DNA TGTGCCAGCAGTTCCGGACTAGCGGGGGGCCGCGGTGAGCAGTTCTTC.